This TCR beta chain was documented in a study of response to subunit inactivated influenza vaccine. Overall study findings and caveats: Few additional T cells are recruited per seasonal influenza vaccination, authors suggested.

In regard to this clonotype: Its antigen is not identified.

TCRdb independently ran MiXCR on the RT-PCR reads; one entry per CDR3 protein. This sample has hundreds of thousands of distinct CDR3 sequences, with 7.6% found just once. V was cut by 5 bases and J by 0 bases, with 14 bases left in between. Germline assignment: CDR1 MNHEY and CDR2 SVGEGT. This CDR3 has 17 amino acids. This rearrangement joins TRBV6-2 or TRBV6-3 to TRBJ1-6; D is ambiguous. Sequenced material: PBMCs from blood, taken less than 30 months after vaccination. The clonotype comes from a man between 50 and 69 years old who received an inactivated influenza vaccine. Here the CDR3 DNA reads TGTGCCAGCAGTCACCGGACGGCGAGCTCCTATAATTCACCCCTCCACTTT. Protein product: CASSHRTASSYNSPLHF.